This TCR beta chain is drawn from a study of early T cells in non-severe SARS-CoV-2 infection. The table lists this clonotype with many counts. One entry per CDR3 protein results from TCRdb running MiXCR on the 5' RACE reads. The data show tens of thousands of distinct CDR3 sequences, approximately 12% seen once. In germline, CDR1 is KGHDR, CDR2 SFDVKD. The CDR3 totals 15 residues. V shed 0 bases and J shed 6 bases, with 11 bases lying between them. This receptor was obtained from an adult who was a healthcare worker with PCR-confirmed SARS-CoV-2 infection or an uninfected control (not recorded which). The material sequenced was whole blood. The chain couples TRBV24-1 to TRBJ2-1, with a weak D call TRBD1 (5 bases). The CDR3 nucleotides read TGTGCCACCAGTGATTTGACGCCTAGGGGCAATGAGCAGTTCTTC. Translated, it gives CATSDLTPRGNEQFF.